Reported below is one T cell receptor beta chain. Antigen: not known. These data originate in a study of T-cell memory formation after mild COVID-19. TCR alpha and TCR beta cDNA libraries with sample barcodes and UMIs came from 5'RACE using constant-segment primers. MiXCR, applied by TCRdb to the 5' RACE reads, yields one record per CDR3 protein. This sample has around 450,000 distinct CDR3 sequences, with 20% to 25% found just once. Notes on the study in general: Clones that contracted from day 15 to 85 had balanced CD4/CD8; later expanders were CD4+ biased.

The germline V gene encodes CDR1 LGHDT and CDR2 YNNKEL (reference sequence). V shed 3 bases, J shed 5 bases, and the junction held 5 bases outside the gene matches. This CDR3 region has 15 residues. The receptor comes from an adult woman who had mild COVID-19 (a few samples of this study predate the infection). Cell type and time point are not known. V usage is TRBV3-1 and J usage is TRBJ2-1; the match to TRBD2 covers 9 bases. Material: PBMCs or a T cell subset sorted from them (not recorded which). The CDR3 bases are TGTGCCAGCAGCCACCGACTAGCGGTTAACAATGAGCAGTTCTTC. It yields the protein CASSHRLAVNNEQFF.